The 6 T cell receptor beta chains below come from one sample, sequenced in a study of Ad26.COV2.S vaccination and SARS-CoV-2 variants. Data came from immunoSEQ multiplex PCR; TCRdb stores just in-frame clones and leaves some out. The data contain 300,000 to 400,000 clones, 92% of them singletons. Sequenced material: peripheral blood, taken after recovery from COVID-19. The source of these receptors is a human donor who had recovered from COVID-19.

V and J are TRBV27 and TRBJ1-6; TRBD1 agrees at 7 bases. This CDR3 is built from 13 residues. The junction had 6 bases not matched to a gene; V was cut back by 10 bases and J by 6 bases. Germline CDR1 reads MNHEY; CDR2 reads SMNVEV (reference sequence). CDR3 coding DNA: TGTGCCACTTTAGACAGGGCTAATTCACCCCTCCACTTT. Protein: CATLDRANSPLHF.

This chain links TRBV27 with TRBJ1-2; 7 nucleotides agree with TRBD1. The V segment lost 3 bases and the J segment 8 bases; nucleotides outside the gene matches: 18. The germline CDR1 and CDR2 sequences are MNHEY and SMNVEV (reference sequence). The CDR3 extends over 17 amino acids. CDR3 loop: CASSLTATGRRSGGYTF. The CDR3 bases are TGTGCCAGCAGTTTGACCGCGACAGGGCGAAGATCGGGCGGCTACACCTTC.

The chain combines TRBV7-9 with TRBJ2-1; D gene uncertain. Trimming shortened V by 6 bases and J by 4 bases, and 16 bases separated the two germline ends. CDR1 and CDR2 (germline): SEHNR, FQNEAQ (reference sequence). CDR3 length: 15 amino acids. As DNA, the CDR3 is TGTGCCAGCAGTGTCCCAAACACTCCTTACAATGAGCAGTTCTTC. It encodes CASSVPNTPYNEQFF.

This rearrangement joins TRBV18 to TRBJ1-1; D possibly corresponds to TRBD1 (6 bases). From germline, CDR1 is KGHSH and CDR2 LQKENI. The CDR3 runs 16 residues. V lost 6 bases, J lost 3 bases, and 20 bases lay in between. The CDR3 DNA follows: TGTGCCAGCTCGCGATACTCGGGGGGCCGGGACACTGAAGCTTTCTTT. It encodes CASSRYSGGRDTEAFF.

The chain couples TRBV12-3 or TRBV12-4 to TRBJ2-5, with D maybe TRBD2 (6 bases). The CDR3 totals 12 residues. V gave up 6 bases and J gave up 13 bases, with 18 bases separating them. DNA of the CDR3: TGTGCCAGCAGCCCGCGGACTACCGCGCGGTACTTC. Protein sequence: CASSPRTTARYF.

The V call is TRBV18, the J call TRBJ2-3; D perhaps matches TRBD1 (6 bases). V lost 8 bases to trimming and J lost 6 bases, with 9 bases between them. This CDR3 comprises 11 residues. Germline V gene sequence: CDR1 KGHSH, CDR2 LQKENI. The CDR3 DNA reads TGTGCCAGCCGAGACAGGGATACGCAGTATTTT. As protein: CASRDRDTQYF.